A selection of T cell receptor beta chains follows, all from one sample in a study of blood T cell repertoires in COVID-19. Here immunoSEQ multiplex PCR was the method, and the copy in TCRdb shows in-frame clones only, minus some. The sample lists some 14,000 clones, 75% to 90% occurring once. Sequenced: peripheral blood. The receptors shown here come from a middle-aged man with active or convalescent COVID-19. Both conserved end residues are trimmed from each CDR3.

v_call	j_call	cdr3_aa
TRBV5-1	TRBJ1-1	ASSWGQGAVEAF
TRBV7-9	TRBJ2-2	ASSPSPGELF
TRBV19	TRBJ2-6	ASSIGLREYLSGANVLT
TRBV28	TRBJ1-4	ASSSLLLGGINEKLF
TRBV5-1	TRBJ1-4	ASSPGLPNEKLF
TRBV6-2/TRBV6-3	TRBJ1-5	ASSLNSHQPQH
TRBV15	TRBJ2-1	ATSRVGGTSYNEQF
TRBV6-6	TRBJ1-5	ASSTGWLSSNQPQH
TRBV29-1	TRBJ1-2	SVPQGAFYGYT
TRBV5-6	TRBJ2-3	ASSFQGDTQY
TRBV19	TRBJ2-5	ASRRYSGSQETQY
TRBV6-1	TRBJ1-6	ASSEASGGTPNSPLH
TRBV28	TRBJ2-3	ASSLTELGGTDTQY
TRBV9	TRBJ1-6	ASSVEDRGYSPLH
TRBV7-9	TRBJ2-3	ASSLHRSTDTQY
TRBV25-1	TRBJ1-2	ASSDPGRSGYT
TRBV7-2	TRBJ1-2	ASTPDSNYGYT
TRBV15	TRBJ2-5	ATSRDPGFDNQETQY
TRBV7-9	TRBJ1-4	ASSLAVQGENEKLF
TRBV7-2	TRBJ1-4	ASSPRQAEKLF
TRBV5-1	TRBJ1-2	ASSLEAASGGYT
TRBV7-6	TRBJ2-1	ASSFRGGSHEQF
TRBV5-6	TRBJ2-7	ASSFGQVVEQY
TRBV18	TRBJ2-5	ASSPTAQGEETQY
TRBV18	TRBJ1-1	ASSPEEPVNTEAF
TRBV11-2	TRBJ1-6	ASSQGGGPGNSPLH
TRBV19	TRBJ2-1	ATWSVSYNEQF
TRBV5-1	TRBJ2-1	ASRQGSLNEQF
TRBV3-1/TRBV3-2	TRBJ1-2	ASSQAGRGYT
TRBV7-2	TRBJ1-5	ASSPLFGGNQPQH
TRBV7-3	TRBJ1-1	ASSKTSNTEAF
TRBV13	TRBJ2-7	ASSEKGQGASYEQY